This TCR beta chain came from a study of identical twins. Regarding the study as a whole: The study found excess low generation probability among twin-shared out-of-frame alpha sequences.

This CDR3 has 14 amino acids. V lost 4 bases to trimming and J lost 5 bases; unmatched junction nucleotides: 8. Germline-derived CDR1 and CDR2 are SGHRS and YFSETQ. TCRdb recomputed calls from the 5' RACE reads with MiXCR, one row per CDR3 protein. Of a few hundred thousand distinct CDR3 sequences in the sample, roughly an eighth were seen once. A note on this clonotype: Antigen specificity is unknown.

This sample was shared with a second study, whose subject was yellow fever vaccine responses in identical twins. From that paper: Twins reportedly mounted vaccine T cell responses that seemed partly convergent, partly personalized.

Sequenced sample: CD4+ T cells sorted from blood. The J gene is TRBJ2-5, the V gene TRBV5-1; 7 bases are shared with TRBD2. This clonotype was sampled from a woman younger than 30 in good health. The CDR3 DNA sequence: TGCGCCAGCAGCAACGGCGGCGGGGGTGAGACCCAGTACTTC. Translation gives CASSNGGGGETQYF.